These 23 T cell receptor beta chains originate from one sample sequenced in a study of blood T cell repertoires in COVID-19. This table comes from immunoSEQ multiplex PCR, and its TCRdb copy is limited to in-frame clones, with some not included. The sample contains roughly 200,000 clones, 75% to 90% of which appear only once. Material: PBMCs or T cells enriched from blood (not recorded which). The source is a man in his forties who had recovered from COVID-19.

The rearrangement uses TRBV4-2 and TRBJ2-7, with TRBD1 matching 9 bases. This CDR3 has 18 amino acids. Germline V CDR1 and CDR2: LGHNA, YNFKEQ. V lost 1 base and J lost 0; bases outside the gene matches: 10. Written as DNA, the CDR3 is TGTGCCAGCAGCCAAGGTCTCAGGACAGGGGCATCCTCCTACGAGCAGTACTTC. Amino acids: CASSQGLRTGASSYEQYF.

The J gene is TRBJ2-7, the V gene TRBV3-1 (or the pseudogene TRBV3-2); 10 bases line up with TRBD2. This CDR3 is 15 amino acids long. Germline V gene sequence: CDR1 LGHDT, CDR2 YNNKEL (reference sequence). V dropped 5 bases and J dropped 7; count of bases not matched to a gene: 11. As DNA, the CDR3 is TGTGCCAGCAGCTCAAGCGGGAGGGCCATCTGGGAGCAGTACTTC. Translated, it gives CASSSSGRAIWEQYF.

The chain couples TRBV28 to TRBJ2-7; TRBD2 matches 10 bases. The CDR3 is 15 residues long. V trimming: 2 bases; J trimming: 2 bases; junction bases outside the gene matches: 3. Germline CDR1 MDHEN, CDR2 SYDVKM. The CDR3 DNA reads TGTGCCAGCAGTTTAGGGACTAGCGACACCTACGAGCAGTACTTC. Its protein is CASSLGTSDTYEQYF. Supplemented by reference TRBV28 and TRBJ2-7, the full variable domain reads DVKVTQSSRYLVKRTGEKVFLECVQDMDHENMFWYRQDPGLGLRLIYFSYDVKMKEKGDIPEGYSVSREKKERFSLILESASTNQTSMYLCASSLGTSDTYEQYFGPGTRLTVT.

This clone was picked up a small number of times. The chain links TRBV7-2 to TRBJ1-2; no clear D gene. CDR3 length: 12 residues. Germline values: CDR1 SGHTA, CDR2 FQGNSA. V was pared by 4 bases and J by 8 bases, with 11 bases between. The CDR3 DNA reads TGTGCCAGCAGCTCGGCCAGGTGGGGCTACACCTTC. This gives the protein CASSSARWGYTF.

J is TRBJ2-2 and V is TRBV4-3, with 7 bases matching TRBD1. The CDR3 spans 14 residues. J was trimmed by 6 bases and V by 0 bases; bases with no gene match: 1. Looked up from germline, CDR1 is LGHNA and CDR2 is YSLEER. The CDR3 DNA follows: TGCGCCAGCAGCCAAGATCAGGGGGCCGGGGAGCTGTTTTTT. This translates into CASSQDQGAGELFF.

As regards this clone: Other DNA sequences in the sample encode the same CDR3. This chain uses TRBV27 with TRBJ2-7; weak D call: TRBD1 (5 bases). Trimming shortened V by 3 bases and J by 3 bases, and 9 bases separated the two germline ends. Germline loops: CDR1 MNHEY, CDR2 SMNVEV (reference sequence). The length of the CDR3 is 13 residues. The CDR3 sequence is CASSFDSSYEQYF. CDR3 in DNA: TGTGCCAGCAGTTTTGACAGTAGCTACGAGCAGTACTTC.

The chain couples TRBV4-1 to TRBJ2-1; TRBD2 agrees at 10 bases. Germline-derived CDR1 and CDR2 are MGHRA and YSYEKL. The CDR3 contains 13 residues. The ends lost 1 base at V and 9 bases at J; junction bases unmatched: 0. CDR3 protein: CASSQGLAGEQFF. The CDR3 nucleotides read TGCGCCAGCAGCCAAGGACTAGCGGGTGAGCAGTTCTTC.

The chain combines TRBV19 with TRBJ2-3, with 8 nucleotides matching TRBD2. V dropped 7 bases and J dropped 1; count of bases not matched to a gene: 4. CDR3 length equals 14 residues. Germline-derived CDR1 and CDR2 are LNHDA and SQIVND (reference sequence). The CDR3 sequence is CASTAGGGTDTQYF. The DNA of the CDR3 is TGTGCCAGTACGGCGGGGGGAGGCACAGATACGCAGTATTTT.

CDR3 region: CASSPAGQGVDEQYF. The CDR3 DNA sequence: TGTGCCAGCAGCCCCGCGGGACAGGGGGTTGACGAGCAGTACTTC. The gene calls are TRBV5-8 and TRBJ2-7, with TRBD1 matching 11 bases. The CDR3 is 15 amino acids. Germline V gene data show CDR1 as SGHTS and CDR2 as YDEGEE. V shed 4 bases and J 5 bases; nucleotides not matched to a gene: 8.

This chain connects TRBV30 to TRBJ2-1; D gene uncertain. The CDR3 is 11 amino acids. Looked up from germline, CDR1 is GTSNPN and CDR2 is SVGIG (reference sequence). V was clipped by 3 bases and J by 9 bases, with 9 bases between them. The CDR3 is CAWSPQVEQFF. The CDR3 DNA is TGTGCCTGGAGCCCCCAGGTTGAGCAGTTCTTC.

This clone appeared a single time. The genes are TRBV11-3 and TRBJ2-7, with D possibly TRBD2 on 6 matching bases. The CDR3 sequence is 12 residues long. Germline CDR1 and CDR2: SGHNT and YENEEA. The germline V and J ends were trimmed by 7 bases and 3 bases, with 10 bases remaining between them. The CDR3 protein is CASIGGVYEQYF. CDR3 nucleotide sequence: TGTGCCAGCATCGGAGGGGTCTACGAGCAGTACTTC.

This clone was picked up a small number of times. The chain uses TRBV20-1 and TRBJ1-3; D is perhaps TRBD1 (6 bases). Germline assignment: CDR1 DFQATT and CDR2 SNEGSKA (reference sequence). The CDR3 length is 14 residues. Trimming stripped 3 bases from V and 2 bases from J, with 11 bases between. Here the CDR3 DNA reads TGCAGTGCTAGTACAGGGTCAACTGGAAACACCATATATTTT. It translates to CSASTGSTGNTIYF.

The J gene is TRBJ2-1, the V gene TRBV13, with 12 bases aligning to TRBD1. The germline CDR1 and CDR2 sequences are PRHDT and FYEKMQ (reference sequence). The CDR3 runs to 16 residues. V lost 2 bases and J lost 5; bases outside the gene matches: 4. CDR3 in DNA: TGTGCCAGCAGCTTAAGGGACAGGGGGCGGGACAATGAGCAGTTCTTC. Residues: CASSLRDRGRDNEQFF. Combining the CDR3 with reference TRBV13 and TRBJ2-1 gives the whole variable domain AAGVIQSPRHLIKEKRETATLKCYPIPRHDTVYWYQQGPGQDPQFLISFYEKMQSDKGSIPDRFSAQQFSDYHSELNMSSLELGDSALYFCASSLRDRGRDNEQFFGPGTRLTVL.

The rearrangement joins TRBV10-1 to TRBJ2-1; the match to TRBD2 covers 8 bases. Germline CDR1 and CDR2: WNHNN and SYGVQD (reference sequence). The CDR3 has 15 amino acids. With V trimmed by 0 bases and J by 8 bases, 6 bases remained unmatched. CDR3 residues: CASSESGTSSYEQFF. The CDR3 DNA reads TGCGCCAGCAGTGAGTCTGGGACTAGTTCGTATGAGCAGTTCTTC.

The CDR3 sequence: CASSMASSYEQYF. Written as DNA, the CDR3 is TGTGCCAGTAGTATGGCCAGTTCCTACGAGCAGTACTTC. The chain employs TRBV19 and TRBJ2-7; D call uncertain. V lost 3 bases and J lost 1, with 7 bases in between. CDR1 is LNHDA and CDR2 is SQIVND in the germline V gene (reference sequence). The CDR3 length is 13 residues. Based on the CDR3 plus reference TRBV19 and TRBJ2-7, the full variable domain is DGGITQSPKYLFRKEGQNVTLSCEQNLNHDAMYWYRQDPGQGLRLIYYSQIVNDFQKGDIAEGYSVSREKKESFPLTVTSAQKNPTAFYLCASSMASSYEQYFGPGTRLTVT.

V is TRBV5-4 and J is TRBJ2-7, with D possibly matching TRBD2 (6 bases). The V and J ends lost 4 bases and 3 bases respectively, with 14 bases between them. The CDR3 runs to 14 residues. CDR1 and CDR2 (germline): SGHNT, YYREEE (reference sequence). In DNA form, the CDR3 reads TGTGCCAGCAGCCATCAAGGGGAGGTCTACGAGCAGTACTTC. Translation: CASSHQGEVYEQYF.

The chain links TRBV29-1 to TRBJ2-4; 8 nucleotides align to TRBD2. This CDR3 is built from 18 residues. V trimming: 0 bases; J trimming: 1 base; junction bases outside the gene matches: 11. The germline gives CDR1 SQVTM, CDR2 ANQGSEA. In nucleotides, the CDR3 is TGCAGCGTTGAAGATCCCGGGGGAGCGGGAGAGGCCAAAAACATTCAGTACTTC. Protein product: CSVEDPGGAGEAKNIQYF. The whole variable domain, remainder taken from reference TRBV29-1 and TRBJ2-4, is SAVISQKPSRDICQRGTSLTIQCQVDSQVTMMFWYRQQPGQSLTLIATANQGSEATYESGFVIDKFPISRPNLTFSTLTVSNMSPEDSSIYLCSVEDPGGAGEAKNIQYFGAGTRLSVL.

This chain uses TRBV5-1 with TRBJ1-6; D not certain. The CDR3 runs to 14 residues. Trimming shortened V by 0 bases and J by 7 bases, and 8 bases separated the two germline ends. CDR1 SGHRS and CDR2 YFSETQ come from the germline V gene. The chain's CDR3 is CASSLELSNSPLHF. CDR3 nucleotide sequence: TGCGCCAGCAGCTTGGAGCTTTCAAATTCACCCCTCCACTTT.

The sample holds a few counts of this clone. The chain recombines TRBV9 with TRBJ2-1; D is possibly TRBD1 (5 bases). The germline V gene encodes CDR1 SGDLS and CDR2 YYNGEE. V gave up 3 bases and J gave up 10 bases, with 8 bases separating them. The CDR3 consists of 11 residues. This CDR3 is CASSAGYEQFF. CDR3 bases: TGTGCCAGCAGCGCAGGGTACGAGCAGTTCTTC.

This chain links TRBV6-5 with TRBJ2-3; 11 nucleotides align to TRBD1. V shed 6 bases and J 5 bases; nucleotides not matched to a gene: 7. The CDR3 loop spans 15 amino acids. Germline CDR1 is MNHEY and CDR2 is SVGAGI. CDR3 DNA: TGTGCCAGCAGATGGACAGGGGGCGAGGGAGATACGCAGTATTTT. It yields the protein CASRWTGGEGDTQYF.

The chain employs TRBV9 and TRBJ1-3, with 10 bases aligning to TRBD1. Trimming took 4 bases from V and 3 from J; bases not matched to a gene: 7. The CDR3 is 16 amino acids. Germline V gene sequence: CDR1 SGDLS, CDR2 YYNGEE. CDR3 bases: TGTGCCAGCAGCCCCCAGACAGGGGGCGGTGGAAACACCATATATTTT. Protein sequence: CASSPQTGGGGNTIYF.

J is TRBJ2-1 and V is TRBV14, with no clear D. The CDR3 has 15 amino acids. In germline, CDR1 is SGHDN, CDR2 FVKESK. V was pared by 0 bases and J by 6 bases, with 12 bases between. This chain's CDR3 is CASSQDSQNRNEQFF. In nucleotides, the CDR3 is TGTGCCAGCAGCCAAGACTCCCAGAACCGCAATGAGCAGTTCTTC. The full variable domain, in which reference TRBV14 and TRBJ2-1 provide the parts outside the CDR3, is EAGVTQFPSHSVIEKGQTVTLRCDPISGHDNLYWYRRVMGKEIKFLLHFVKESKQDESGMPNNRFLAERTGGTYSTLKVQPAELEDSGVYFCASSQDSQNRNEQFFGPGTRLTVL.

The table lists this clone with a few counts. This chain joins TRBV27 and TRBJ2-5; 7 bases map to TRBD1. V trimming: 6 bases; J trimming: 2 bases; junction bases outside the gene matches: 9. This CDR3 has 15 amino acids. Per the germline V gene, CDR1 is MNHEY and CDR2 is SMNVEV (reference sequence). CDR3 nucleotides: TGTGCCAGCAGAACCCTAGGACAGGCTCAAGAGACCCAGTACTTC. It yields the protein CASRTLGQAQETQYF.